The rows below give T cell receptor beta chains drawn from one sample of a study of blood T cell repertoires in COVID-19. Data came from immunoSEQ multiplex PCR; TCRdb stores just in-frame clones and leaves some out. In the table there are about 270,000 clones, roughly nine tenths of which are singletons. The specimen sequenced was PBMCs or T cells enriched from blood (not recorded which). Every receptor here comes from a woman between 18 and 29 years old who had recovered from COVID-19. Both conserved end residues are part of each CDR3. D genes are given only for firm matches. Clone sizes are given selectively: once, few, many, or a class where the clone is expanded.

-	once	TRBV30	TRBJ1-3	CAWVRYSGNTIYF	TGTGCCTGGGTCCGGTACTCTGGAAACACCATATATTTT
TRBD1	-	TRBV29-1	TRBJ2-2	CSVQDRGNTGELFF	TGCAGCGTTCAAGACAGGGGGAACACCGGGGAGCTGTTTTTT
TRBD1	-	TRBV7-9	TRBJ1-1	CASSPRTGGTNTEAFF	TGTGCCAGCAGCCCGCGGACAGGGGGCACGAACACTGAAGCTTTCTTT
TRBD1	-	TRBV19	TRBJ1-3	CASSTQQGAGNTIYF	TGTGCCAGTAGCACCCAACAGGGGGCTGGAAACACCATATATTTT
-	-	TRBV6-5	TRBJ2-3	CASSRDKRTQYF	TGTGCCAGCAGTCGGGACAAGAGGACGCAGTATTTT
TRBD2	-	TRBV3-1/TRBV3-2	TRBJ2-2	CASSLLAGLNTGELFF	TGTGCCAGCAGCCTCCTAGCGGGGCTGAACACCGGGGAGCTGTTTTTT
-	-	TRBV15	TRBJ2-5	CATSRNALRGSYLQETQYF	TGTGCCACCAGCAGAAACGCTTTACGGGGGAGCTACCTCCAAGAGACCCAGTACTTC
TRBD1	few	TRBV7-9	TRBJ1-1	CASSGKTGVNTEAFF	TGTGCCAGCAGCGGAAAGACAGGGGTCAACACTGAAGCTTTCTTT
TRBD2	-	TRBV19	TRBJ2-1	CASNSGGGYNEQFF	TGTGCCAGTAATAGCGGGGGGGGTTACAATGAGCAGTTCTTC
TRBD1	once	TRBV5-4	TRBJ1-4	CASSSAARGLEKLFF	TGTGCCAGCTCTTCCGCGGCCAGGGGGCTTGAAAAACTGTTTTTT
-	-	TRBV7-9	TRBJ1-4	CASSLQGLNEKLFF	TGTGCCAGCAGCTTACAGGGTCTTAATGAAAAACTGTTTTTT
TRBD1	-	TRBV5-1	TRBJ2-1	CASSWDSGSYNEQFF	TGCGCCAGCAGCTGGGACAGCGGCTCCTACAATGAGCAGTTCTTC
TRBD1	few	TRBV14	TRBJ1-1	CASSQPETGGAFF	TGTGCCAGCAGCCAACCCGAGACAGGGGGAGCTTTCTTT
-	-	TRBV6-5	TRBJ2-5	CASSYSWGGLKTQYF	TGTGCCAGCAGTTACTCGTGGGGGGGCCTAAAGACCCAGTACTTC
-	-	TRBV11-2	TRBJ2-2	CASSLERGHGELFF	TGTGCCAGCAGCTTAGAGCGGGGCCACGGGGAGCTGTTTTTT
-	-	TRBV19	TRBJ2-1	CASSHSNPLTEPKFF	TGTGCCAGTAGCCATAGTAACCCACTGACAGAACCGAAGTTCTTC
-	-	TRBV4-1	TRBJ1-2	CASSQDGTGGLGYTF	TGCGCCAGCAGCCAAGATGGGACGGGGGGCCTCGGCTACACCTTC
TRBD1	-	TRBV5-1	TRBJ2-5	CASSLQGVGETQYF	TGCGCCAGCAGCTTACAGGGGGTGGGAGAGACCCAGTACTTC
-	once	TRBV6-5	TRBJ1-6	CASISRQPNSPLHF	TGTGCCAGCATTAGTCGACAGCCCAATTCACCCCTCCACTTT